This is a list of T cell receptor beta chains from one sample in a study of response to subunit inactivated influenza vaccine. TCRdb analysed the RT-PCR reads with MiXCR anew, one entry per CDR3 protein. The sample consists of hundreds of thousands of distinct CDR3 sequences, approximately 23% of them appearing once. The sample consisted of PBMCs from blood, taken roughly 20 months after vaccination. Source of these receptors: a man between 50 and 69 years old who received an inactivated influenza vaccine. Both conserved end residues are part of each CDR3.

J gene: TRBJ1-6
V gene: TRBV4-3
CDR3 protein: CASSQGRLANSPLHF

J gene: TRBJ1-1
V gene: TRBV28
CDR3 protein: CASSAGIEKAFF

J gene: TRBJ1-4
V gene: TRBV28
CDR3 protein: CASSRGTGGGITNEKLFF

J gene: TRBJ1-6
V gene: TRBV4-1
CDR3 protein: CASSQDLWGRSPLHF

J gene: TRBJ1-5
V gene: TRBV6-1
CDR3 protein: CASRQTGRYQPQHF

J gene: TRBJ2-3
V gene: TRBV9
CDR3 protein: CASSVPDSSLTQYF

J gene: TRBJ2-4
V gene: TRBV6-1
CDR3 protein: CASSEVLAKNIQYF

J gene: TRBJ2-1
V gene: TRBV7-6
CDR3 protein: CASSRRENTYNEQFF

J gene: TRBJ1-2
V gene: TRBV6-5
CDR3 protein: CASSSTGVRGYTF

J gene: TRBJ2-7
V gene: TRBV4-2
CDR3 protein: CASRRGYEQYF

J gene: TRBJ1-6
V gene: TRBV14
CDR3 protein: CASSQDVGLSYNSPLHF

J gene: TRBJ1-4
V gene: TRBV11-2
CDR3 protein: CASSPRPGQGLLANEKLFF

J gene: TRBJ1-2
V gene: TRBV27
CDR3 protein: CASSLLGTDIHGYTF

J gene: TRBJ2-1
V gene: TRBV5-1
CDR3 protein: CASTKGPPYNEQFF

J gene: TRBJ1-1
V gene: TRBV29-1
CDR3 protein: CSVGGRGRPPQMNTEAFF

J gene: TRBJ2-2
V gene: TRBV5-1
CDR3 protein: CASSPTGVPNTGELFF

J gene: TRBJ2-7
V gene: TRBV10-1
CDR3 protein: CASFGTRGPPLSSYEQYF

J gene: TRBJ1-4
V gene: TRBV6-5
CDR3 protein: CASSYSTRTGGREKLFF

J gene: TRBJ2-7
V gene: TRBV20-1
CDR3 protein: CSARDVGQFSYEQYF

J gene: TRBJ2-3
V gene: TRBV4-1
CDR3 protein: CASSHPKRSTGGMADTQYF

J gene: TRBJ2-3
V gene: TRBV5-1
CDR3 protein: CASSLGTEYTQYF

J gene: TRBJ1-1
V gene: TRBV18
CDR3 protein: CASSPLRGGAEAFF

J gene: TRBJ2-5
V gene: TRBV7-8
CDR3 protein: CASRVAGGLQAQYF

J gene: TRBJ1-5
V gene: TRBV12-3/TRBV12-4
CDR3 protein: CASSLRGERQPQHF

J gene: TRBJ2-2
V gene: TRBV10-3
CDR3 protein: CAISEGVTGELFF

J gene: TRBJ1-4
V gene: TRBV5-6
CDR3 protein: CASSSLDRPEGGEKLFF

J gene: TRBJ1-1
V gene: TRBV12-5
CDR3 protein: CASGPLGGDTEAFF

J gene: TRBJ2-3
V gene: TRBV7-9
CDR3 protein: CASSLGGWGTDTQYF

J gene: TRBJ1-6
V gene: TRBV12-3/TRBV12-4
CDR3 protein: CASSLTDRGSPLHF

J gene: TRBJ1-1
V gene: TRBV4-3
CDR3 protein: CASRGATEAFF

J gene: TRBJ1-1
V gene: TRBV20-1
CDR3 protein: CSTRQGPFFEAFF

J gene: TRBJ2-3
V gene: TRBV5-4
CDR3 protein: CASSLELASDTQYF

J gene: TRBJ2-5
V gene: TRBV20-1
CDR3 protein: CSVQSGSRLETQYF

J gene: TRBJ2-5
V gene: TRBV9
CDR3 protein: CASSPAELKTQYF

J gene: TRBJ2-4
V gene: TRBV7-2
CDR3 protein: CASSLTSGNGAKNIQYF

J gene: TRBJ1-1
V gene: TRBV5-1
CDR3 protein: CASSSPGLANTEAFF

J gene: TRBJ2-1
V gene: TRBV5-1
CDR3 protein: CASSQSSYNEQFF

J gene: TRBJ1-6
V gene: TRBV2
CDR3 protein: CASRASYNSPLHF

J gene: TRBJ2-7
V gene: TRBV20-1
CDR3 protein: CSARDLTGKAYEQYF

J gene: TRBJ1-2
V gene: TRBV19
CDR3 protein: CATRRDRNYGYTF

J gene: TRBJ2-1
V gene: TRBV12-3/TRBV12-4
CDR3 protein: CASRGLAGEPYNEQFF

J gene: TRBJ1-2
V gene: TRBV19
CDR3 protein: CASTDRGSNYGYTF

J gene: TRBJ2-6
V gene: TRBV5-5
CDR3 protein: CASSSDGSGANVLTF

J gene: TRBJ1-2
V gene: TRBV12-3/TRBV12-4
CDR3 protein: CASSARVGEGYTF

J gene: TRBJ2-7
V gene: TRBV7-8
CDR3 protein: CASSPMGTAKYEQYF